Below, 23 T cell receptor beta chains from the same sample are listed, as sequenced in a study of vaccination and CD4 T cells after COVID-19. The treatment denotes: roughly ten-day PBMC culture with coronavirus spike peptide pools or control peptides (ViraFEST assay). The antigens of these receptors remain unknown. CD4+ T cells that had been cultured provided DNA sequenced with the Oncomine TCR Beta short-read assay. TCRdb re-called the PCR reads with MiXCR, one entry per CDR3 protein. The sample yields just over 14,000 distinct CDR3 sequences, about 50% seen once. The sequencing sample was made of CD4+ T cells from blood, cultured in vitro. These receptors were taken from a human donor who had recovered from COVID-19.

The gene calls are TRBV20-1 and TRBJ2-7, with 7 bases that match TRBD1. The CDR3 contains 15 residues. CDR1 is DFQATT, CDR2 SNEGSKA, per germline (reference sequence). The junction had 16 bases not matched to a gene; V was cut back by 6 bases and J by 5 bases. The CDR3 DNA sequence: TGCAGTGCCCTTCCCCGAGGGGGCGGCGTGAACGAGCAGTACTTC. Protein: CSALPRGGGVNEQYF.

This sequence joins TRBV7-9 and TRBJ2-5; 14 bases match TRBD2. The CDR3 is made up of 17 amino acids. With 5 bases clipped from V and 2 bases from J, the junction kept 7 bases outside the gene matches. Germline V gene sequence: CDR1 SEHNR, CDR2 FQNEAQ (reference sequence). The CDR3 spells CASSQRLAGGLQETQYF. In DNA form, the CDR3 reads TGTGCCAGCAGCCAAAGACTAGCGGGAGGGTTACAAGAGACCCAGTACTTC.

This chain connects TRBV24-1 to TRBJ2-3, with a possible D match to TRBD1 (5 bases). The germline gives CDR1 KGHDR, CDR2 SFDVKD. The CDR3 contains 14 residues. The V end lost 7 bases, the J end lost 4 bases, and 14 bases lay between the germline ends. The CDR3 bases are TGTGCCACCAGCTCCACAGGTGGGGCAGATACGCAGTATTTT. Protein sequence: CATSSTGGADTQYF.

This clonotype has just one count. The chain carries TRBV6-1 and TRBJ2-3; possibly TRBD2 for D (5 bases). Germline lookup yields CDR1 MNHNS and CDR2 SASEGT. Deletions cut 6 bases from V and 2 bases from J, with 9 bases between. This CDR3 region has 13 residues. The CDR3 DNA reads as TGTGCCAGCAGCCGAGGACTCACAGATACGCAGTATTTT. Translated, it gives CASSRGLTDTQYF.

This chain joins TRBV20-1 and TRBJ2-7; D is possibly TRBD1 (6 bases). Trimming removed 5 bases from V and 0 bases from J, with 11 bases in between. This CDR3 has 13 amino acids. CDR1 and CDR2 from the germline V gene are DFQATT and SNEGSKA (reference sequence). CDR3 sequence reads: CSAPDRSSYEQYF. In nucleotides, the CDR3 is TGCAGTGCTCCTGACAGGTCCTCCTACGAGCAGTACTTC.

The chain is built from TRBV24-1 and TRBJ2-3; the D is unclear. Germline values: CDR1 KGHDR, CDR2 SFDVKD. The CDR3 loop spans 14 amino acids. The V end lost 7 bases, the J end lost 6 bases, and 16 bases lay between the germline ends. This chain's CDR3 is CATSSTRLVDTQYF. CDR3 DNA sequence: TGTGCCACCAGCTCAACAAGGTTGGTGGATACGCAGTATTTT.

The chain carries TRBV4-1 and TRBJ2-3; no clear D. The CDR3 is 13 amino acids. The germline CDR1 and CDR2 sequences are MGHRA and YSYEKL. The V gene lost 6 bases and the J gene lost 0 bases, with 7 bases spanning the gap. The CDR3 nucleotides are TGCGCCAGCAGACCAGTTAGCACAGATACGCAGTATTTT. The encoded protein is CASRPVSTDTQYF.

This chain joins TRBV27 and TRBJ2-6; 9 positions match TRBD1. The CDR3 is 15 residues long. The junction had 4 bases not matched to a gene; V was cut back by 8 bases and J by 2 bases. Germline V CDR1 and CDR2: MNHEY, SMNVEV (reference sequence). The CDR3 DNA sequence: TGTGCCAGCCAACGGGACAGGGCTGGGGCCAACGTCCTGACTTTC. Translated, it gives CASQRDRAGANVLTF.

This chain connects TRBV6-2 or TRBV6-3 to TRBJ2-5; tentative D call: TRBD2 (5 bases). Germline CDR1 MNHEY, CDR2 SVGEGT. This CDR3 is built from 15 residues. V lost 10 bases and J lost 4, with 22 bases in between. CDR3 amino acids: CATLDRRPGRETQYF. In DNA, the CDR3 is TGTGCCACCCTAGATCGGAGGCCCGGTCGAGAGACCCAGTACTTC.

This clonotype is classed as medium-sized. The chain carries TRBV10-3 and TRBJ1-5, with D maybe TRBD1 (6 bases). The CDR3 is 13 amino acids. V gave up 6 bases and J gave up 7 bases, with 13 bases separating them. Germline V gene sequence: CDR1 ENHRY, CDR2 SYGVKD. CDR3: CAISSQQGQPQHF. The CDR3 nucleotides are TGTGCCATCAGCTCACAGCAGGGGCAGCCCCAGCATTTT.

This chain connects TRBV4-3 to TRBJ2-3; D call uncertain. This CDR3 spans 15 amino acids. V lost 3 bases and J lost 0, with 10 bases in between. In germline, CDR1 is LGHNA, CDR2 YSLEER. This CDR3 reads CASSHTTGSTDTQYF. The CDR3 bases are TGCGCCAGCAGCCATACCACCGGTAGCACAGATACGCAGTATTTT.

The CDR3 protein is CASSRDRNNEQFF. DNA for the CDR3: TGTGCCAGCAGTCGGGACAGGAACAATGAGCAGTTCTTC. The chain combines TRBV6-1 with TRBJ2-1, with 8 bases fitting TRBD1. The CDR3 contains 13 residues. CDR1 is MNHNS, CDR2 SASEGT, per germline. The V segment lost 5 bases and the J segment 5 bases; nucleotides outside the gene matches: 2.

The chain couples TRBV7-2 to TRBJ2-5, with TRBD2 as a possible D gene (6 bases). Deletions cut 6 bases from V and 2 bases from J, with 13 bases between. The germline V gene has CDR1 SGHTA and CDR2 FQGNSA. The CDR3 length is 14 residues. The CDR3 bases are TGTGCCAGCAGTCTATTAGCGGTTCAAGAGACCCAGTACTTC. Protein product: CASSLLAVQETQYF.

The chain combines TRBV9 with TRBJ1-6; D remains unclear. This CDR3 has 18 residues. V was trimmed by 0 bases and J by 6 bases, leaving 19 bases between them. Looked up from germline, CDR1 is SGDLS and CDR2 is YYNGEE. CDR3 DNA sequence: TGTGCCAGCAGCGTAGCCGCCAGTGGAGGTGCGGCTAATTCACCCCTCCACTTT. Amino acid sequence: CASSVAASGGAANSPLHF.

V and J are TRBV6-5 and TRBJ1-1, with 8 bases that match TRBD1. Germline-derived CDR1 and CDR2 are MNHEY and SVGAGI. This CDR3 region has 14 residues. V was clipped by 4 bases and J by 4 bases; unmatched bases: 5. Here the CDR3 reads CASSFGQGTTEAFF. CDR3 sequence (DNA): TGTGCCAGCAGTTTCGGACAGGGTACCACTGAAGCTTTCTTT.

The chain employs TRBV7-8 and TRBJ1-2; D remains ambiguous. V was pared by 3 bases and J by 2 bases, with 16 bases between. The CDR3 consists of 16 residues. Germline V gene sequence: CDR1 SGHVS, CDR2 FQNEAQ. The CDR3 DNA reads as TGTGCCAGCAGCTTCGCTGGCGGCGGAAAGAACTATGGCTACACCTTC. As protein: CASSFAGGGKNYGYTF.

The CDR3 DNA is TGTGCCAGCAGTCGACAGGGGGCAAGAACTGAAGCTTTCTTT. This gives the protein CASSRQGARTEAFF. V usage is TRBV28 and J usage is TRBJ1-1; 10 bases fit TRBD1. The CDR3 has 14 amino acids. The germline V gene has CDR1 MDHEN and CDR2 SYDVKM. V shed 5 bases and J 5 bases; nucleotides not matched to a gene: 5.

This clonotype was picked up one time. The chain carries TRBV5-6 and TRBJ1-1, with D perhaps TRBD1 (5 bases). This CDR3 has 15 residues. The germline V and J ends were trimmed by 3 bases and 6 bases, with 18 bases remaining between them. Germline V lookup: CDR1 SGHDT, CDR2 YYEEEE. CDR3 bases: TGTGCCAGCAGCTACATCAGGGCTCTGGTCGCTGAAGCTTTCTTT. Its protein product is CASSYIRALVAEAFF.

This clonotype was recorded a few times. The rearrangement uses TRBV20-1 and TRBJ2-1; TRBD2 agrees at 7 bases. Germline assignment: CDR1 DFQATT and CDR2 SNEGSKA (reference sequence). Germline trimming cut 3 bases from V and 2 bases from J; bases unmatched to any gene: 10. The CDR3 has 16 residues. CDR3 amino acids: CSASGEREDTYNEQFF. The CDR3 bases are TGCAGTGCTAGCGGCGAGCGGGAAGACACCTACAATGAGCAGTTCTTC.

V is TRBV11-1 and J is TRBJ2-5; 8 bases match TRBD1. V trimming: 5 bases; J trimming: 0 bases; junction bases outside the gene matches: 5. This CDR3 contains 15 residues. Germline CDR1 SGHAT, CDR2 FQDESV (reference sequence). The CDR3 DNA reads TGTGCCAGCAGCCCCGGACAGGGTTACCAAGAGACCCAGTACTTC. Translation: CASSPGQGYQETQYF.

The chain uses TRBV10-3 and TRBJ1-4; TRBD1 might be the D (6 bases). The V gene's germline CDR1 is ENHRY and CDR2 SYGVKD. V gave up 10 bases and J gave up 3 bases, with 18 bases separating them. CDR3 length: 15 amino acids. In DNA, the CDR3 is TGTGCCACCGCAGGCCGACAGGACTCTAATGAAAAACTGTTTTTT. It is translated as CATAGRQDSNEKLFF.

CDR3 region: CASSPPDRVYEQYF. The CDR3 DNA sequence: TGTGCCAGCAGCCCCCCGGACAGGGTATACGAGCAGTACTTC. This rearrangement joins TRBV7-8 to TRBJ2-7; TRBD1 matches 8 bases. This CDR3 comprises 14 residues. Trimming removed 5 bases from V and 4 bases from J; junction bases left unmatched: 7. Germline assignment: CDR1 SGHVS and CDR2 FQNEAQ.

This clonotype occurred a few times. This chain connects TRBV7-9 to TRBJ2-7, with a weak D call TRBD2 (6 bases). Trimming pared 1 base from V and 3 bases from J, leaving 13 bases between. CDR3 length equals 15 residues. Germline V gene lookup returns CDR1 SEHNR and CDR2 FQNEAQ (reference sequence). CDR3 DNA sequence: TGTGCCAGCAGCTTAGGGGACTTCCCCGACTACGAGCAGTACTTC. It encodes CASSLGDFPDYEQYF.